This T cell receptor (beta chain) emerged from a study of OX40 agonist ivuxolimab in advanced cancers. Overall study context: Patients got intravenous ivuxolimab at 0.01 to 10 mg/kg every 2 weeks. Dose-escalation cases comprised hepatocellular carcinoma, melanoma, renal cell or head and neck cancer. Study conclusions and caveats: A proportion of nonresponders additionally exhibited low normalized T-cell clonal expansion.

Systemic immunosuppression or autoimmune disease history was grounds to exclude patients. This clone has only one observation. What it binds is not known. Measured with immunoSEQ multiplex PCR; TCRdb has only the in-frame clones, and not every one. The top ten clones hold around a tenth of a sample with about 24,000 clones, about 87% of them seen once. Looked up from germline, CDR1 is SGHTS and CDR2 is YDEGEE. The V gene end was trimmed by 4 bases and the J gene end by 3 bases; junction bases not matched to a gene: 6. CDR3 length equals 14 residues. The specimen was CD4+ or CD8+ T cells sorted from blood, collected in a trial of the OX40 agonist ivuxolimab. This sequence was found in an adult with an advanced solid tumor such as melanoma, head and neck, liver or kidney cancer. This chain links TRBV5-8 with TRBJ2-7; 8 nucleotides match TRBD2. Here the CDR3 DNA reads TGTGCCAGCAGCAAGGCCGGGAGGGTCTACGAGCAGTACTTC. Translating gives CASSKAGRVYEQYF.